Below, one T cell receptor (beta chain) is given with its context. What it binds is unknown. Using immunoSEQ multiplex PCR, the repertoire was profiled, and TCRdb retains in-frame clones only, with some absent. Of roughly 2.1 million clones listed, approximately 94% are singletons. Cells designated naive CD8 were CD45RO-negative and were positively selected for CCR7, with terminally differentiated effector memory CD45RA+ cells excluded. CDR1 is SGHVS and CDR2 is FNYEAQ in the germline V gene. This CDR3 contains 14 residues. V lost 1 base and J 7 bases, leaving 11 bases between the germline ends. The data are from a study of shared clonotypes between healthy human individuals. About the study: Aged between 18 and 49, the donors were two women and three men. Points from the study as a whole: Compared with clonotypes that all four donors shared, non-shared clonotypes had lower generation probabilities.

This clonotype was obtained from a man in his late teens or twenties in good health. Some clones in this sample may be carry-over from other donors' samples. Sequences were obtained from naive CD8+ T cells from PBMCs. J is TRBJ2-1 and V is TRBV7-6; the D is unclear. DNA for the CDR3: TGTGCCAGCAGCTTAGAAGCCCCCGGGAATGAGCAGTTCTTC. Its protein is CASSLEAPGNEQFF.